These 5 T cell receptor beta chains originate from one sample sequenced in a study of a mutant IDH1 vaccine in newly diagnosed glioma. Noted time point: baseline, week 1 (first vaccination visit). Sample treatment: pre-vaccination baseline after standard-of-care therapy. Profiled with immunoSEQ multiplex PCR; TCRdb holds only in-frame clones, not every one. Of around 56,000 clones detected, approximately 91% appear once; the ten largest clones hold about 2.5%. Sequences were derived from PBMCs, sampled from a glioma patient treated with radiotherapy, temozolomide or both. Receptor source: a man aged 50-60 years with glioma.

The chain has TRBV25-1 and TRBJ2-7, with a weak D call TRBD1 (5 bases). The germline gives CDR1 MGHDK, CDR2 SYGVNS. V dropped 6 bases and J dropped 3 bases, with 15 bases sitting between them. The CDR3 spans 14 residues. The CDR3, as DNA: TGTGCCAGCAGCTTGGACACCCATGGCTACGAGCAGTACTTC. This encodes CASSLDTHGYEQYF.

This clone was detected only a few times. V and J are TRBV10-3 and TRBJ2-3; D is perhaps TRBD1 (5 bases). This CDR3 is 13 amino acids long. V lost 7 bases to trimming and J lost 2 bases, with 10 bases between them. Per the germline V gene, CDR1 is ENHRY and CDR2 is SYGVKD. Here the CDR3 DNA reads TGTGCCATCACGAAGGGGTCCACAGATACGCAGTATTTT. Its protein product is CAITKGSTDTQYF.

This chain uses TRBV6-5 with TRBJ2-7; 9 bases line up with TRBD1. The V gene's germline CDR1 is MNHEY and CDR2 SVGAGI. V shed 6 bases, J shed 2 bases, and the junction held 8 bases outside the gene matches. The CDR3 is 15 amino acids. The CDR3 coding sequence is TGTGCCAGCAGCTCCTATGGACAGGGGACCTACGAGCAGTACTTC. It encodes CASSSYGQGTYEQYF.

The chain links TRBV5-6 to TRBJ2-3; 14 nucleotides match TRBD2. The CDR3 runs to 16 residues. V dropped 4 bases and J dropped 1; count of bases not matched to a gene: 2. Germline lookup yields CDR1 SGHDT and CDR2 YYEEEE. The CDR3 protein is CASSAGLAGGTDTQYF. CDR3 sequence (DNA): TGTGCCAGCAGCGCGGGACTAGCGGGGGGCACAGATACGCAGTATTTT.

The chain links TRBV7-2 to TRBJ2-2; 7 bases fit TRBD2. Per germline, CDR1 SGHTA and CDR2 FQGNSA. The junction had 7 bases not matched to a gene; V was cut back by 5 bases and J by 7 bases. The CDR3 spans 14 residues. The CDR3 sequence is CASSPRGVGGELFF. DNA of the CDR3: TGTGCCAGCAGCCCACGGGGGGTGGGCGGGGAGCTGTTTTTT.